The TCR beta chain under discussion was sequenced for a study of sequential checkpoint blockade in melanoma. Treatment specified: randomized to nivolumab then ipilimumab (arm A) or the reverse (arm B). From thawed PBMCs, live CD3+CD8+ cells negative for CD19 and CD56 were sorted. CDR3 length equals 15 residues. Germline V gene data show CDR1 as SGHTS and CDR2 as YDEGEE. The V end was cut by 2 bases, the J end by 0 bases, with 11 bases between. Data came from immunoSEQ multiplex PCR; TCRdb stores just in-frame clones and leaves some out. Altogether 20,000 to 25,000 clones are present, almost 85% being singletons, with the ten largest covering 11%.

The J gene is TRBJ1-1, the V gene TRBV5-8; tentatively, D is TRBD1 (5 bases). The clonotype was recovered from a human donor with melanoma. This material consisted of CD8+ T cells sorted from blood (inferred from file names), taken from a patient given nivolumab and ipilimumab in sequence. CDR3 sequence (DNA): TGTGCCAGCAGCTTCGGGTGGGGCATGAACACTGAAGCTTTCTTT. Translated, it gives CASSFGWGMNTEAFF.